Following are 20 T cell receptor beta chains from one sample sequenced in a study of blood T cells in healthy people across ages. The use of a sample-barcoded 5' primer and a J-beta primer mix characterized a second PCR of 7 to 11 cycles. A single record per CDR3 protein comes from TCRdb applying MiXCR to the 5' RACE reads. This sample yields 550,000 to 750,000 distinct CDR3 sequences, of which 20% to 25% are seen a single time; roughly 3.4% belongs to the top ten. Sequences were obtained from blood. Source of these receptors: a man aged 65 to 79 in good health.

The chain couples TRBV4-1 to TRBJ2-4; D is undetermined. In germline, CDR1 is MGHRA, CDR2 YSYEKL. The CDR3 contains 15 residues. V lost 2 bases, J lost 0 bases, and 8 bases lay in between. This chain's CDR3 is CASSQLDLAKNIQYF. CDR3 nucleotide sequence: TGCGCCAGCAGCCAATTGGACCTAGCCAAAAACATTCAGTACTTC.

V gene TRBV28 combines with J gene TRBJ2-4, with D unresolved. CDR3 length: 14 residues. V lost 3 bases, J lost 4 bases, and 10 bases lay in between. The germline gives CDR1 MDHEN, CDR2 SYDVKM. CDR3 sequence reads: CASSLVAGKNIQYF. The CDR3 nucleotides read TGTGCCAGCAGTTTGGTGGCTGGGAAAAACATTCAGTACTTC.

The table lists this clonotype with a few counts. The chain couples TRBV24-1 to TRBJ1-5; a possible D gene is TRBD1 (5 bases). V lost 4 bases and J 7 bases, leaving 7 bases between the germline ends. This CDR3 has 12 residues. Germline CDR1 KGHDR, CDR2 SFDVKD. The CDR3 reads CATSEGDQPQHF. The DNA of the CDR3 is TGTGCCACCAGTGAAGGGGACCAGCCCCAGCATTTT.

The genes are TRBV12-3 or TRBV12-4 and TRBJ2-5; perhaps TRBD2 as D (5 bases). CDR3 length: 13 amino acids. Trimming cost V 5 bases and J 2 bases, with 9 bases left between them. CDR3 nucleotides: TGTGCCAGCAGTAAGGACTGGCAAGAGACCCAGTACTTC. Its translation: CASSKDWQETQYF.

This clonotype has only a few counts. V gene TRBV20-1 combines with J gene TRBJ2-7; D gene uncertain. V lost 0 bases, J lost 4 bases, and 7 bases lay in between. In germline, CDR1 is DFQATT, CDR2 SNEGSKA (reference sequence). This CDR3 contains 12 residues. CDR3 region: CSARDQFYEQYF. The CDR3 bases are TGCAGTGCTAGAGATCAGTTTTACGAGCAGTACTTC.

This clonotype has a handful of counts. This chain connects TRBV6-6 to TRBJ2-2, with D hard to call. Trimming took 2 bases from V and 1 from J, leaving 8 bases between them. CDR3 size: 15 residues. From germline, CDR1 is MNHNY and CDR2 SVGAGI (reference sequence). CDR3 amino acids: CASSYTPLNTGELFF. The CDR3 bases are TGTGCCAGCAGTTACACTCCGCTGAACACCGGGGAGCTGTTTTTT.

The chain combines TRBV5-1 with TRBJ2-3; D is unresolved. The germline V gene has CDR1 SGHRS and CDR2 YFSETQ. The CDR3 extends over 15 amino acids. V dropped 0 bases and J dropped 2 bases, with 10 bases sitting between them. The DNA of the CDR3 is TGCGCCAGCAGCTTGGATTCCTTAATCACAGATACGCAGTATTTT. Amino acids: CASSLDSLITDTQYF.

The rearrangement uses TRBV3-1 and TRBJ2-5; 7 nucleotides line up with TRBD1. The last part of the DNA fits TRBJ2-7 better; the J call may be wrong. CDR3 length: 13 amino acids. Germline CDR1 is LGHDT and CDR2 is YNNKEL (reference sequence). The CDR3 DNA is TGTGCCAGCAGCACAACCCCAGGGGGCGAGCAGTACTTC. It codes for CASSTTPGGEQYF.

This clonotype was detected a few times. This may be a read error: a much more frequent sequence differs by one nucleotide. The J gene is TRBJ2-7, the V gene TRBV9; D assignment may be TRBD1 or TRBD2 (5 bases each). The CDR3 runs 13 residues. Germline V gene lookup returns CDR1 SGDLS and CDR2 YYNGEE. Written as DNA, the CDR3 is TGTGCCTGCAGCGGTGGGACCCTCTACGAGCAGTACTTC. Amino acid sequence: CACSGGTLYEQYF.

This chain joins TRBV7-8 and TRBJ1-2; possible D gene TRBD1, 5 bases. The length of the CDR3 is 14 residues. V lost 2 bases, J lost 8 bases, and 15 bases lay in between. CDR1 is SGHVS, CDR2 FQNEAQ, per germline. CDR3 sequence: CASSLTTQAGGYTF. The DNA of the CDR3 is TGTGCCAGCAGCTTAACCACACAGGCGGGCGGCTACACCTTC.

The rearrangement joins TRBV11-2 to TRBJ1-4, with 7 bases aligning to TRBD1. V was clipped by 1 base and J by 6 bases; unmatched bases: 11. Germline-derived CDR1 and CDR2 are SGHAT and FQNNGV. The CDR3 is 17 amino acids. CDR3 sequence (DNA): TGTGCCAGCAGCTTAGCGGGACAGCGGACCTCTCATGAAAAACTGTTTTTT. Protein sequence: CASSLAGQRTSHEKLFF.

The rearrangement uses TRBV13 and TRBJ2-5; the match to TRBD1 covers 8 bases. The V gene end was trimmed by 4 bases and the J gene end by 2 bases; junction bases not matched to a gene: 6. Germline V lookup: CDR1 PRHDT, CDR2 FYEKMQ (reference sequence). The CDR3 totals 15 residues. This chain's CDR3 is CASSSRTGTQETQYF. Here the CDR3 DNA reads TGTGCCAGCAGCTCCCGGACAGGGACGCAAGAGACCCAGTACTTC.

This clonotype has just a few counts. This sequence joins TRBV11-2 and TRBJ1-1, with 11 bases fitting TRBD1. After removal of 3 bases from V and 0 bases from J, the junction contained 3 bases not matched to a gene. CDR3 size: 16 residues. The germline CDR1 and CDR2 sequences are SGHAT and FQNNGV. CDR3 DNA sequence: TGTGCCAGCAGCTTTGGACAGGGGGCTGTGAACACTGAAGCTTTCTTT. Translated, it gives CASSFGQGAVNTEAFF.

In this sample, this clonotype turned up a few times. The chain is built from TRBV3-1 and TRBJ2-2, with 7 bases aligning to TRBD2. Trimming removed 1 base from V and 6 bases from J; junction bases left unmatched: 5. The CDR3 is made up of 15 amino acids. From germline, CDR1 is LGHDT and CDR2 YNNKEL (reference sequence). The CDR3 reads CASSQASGGSGELFF. CDR3 in DNA: TGTGCCAGCAGCCAAGCTAGCGGAGGGTCCGGGGAGCTGTTTTTT.

This clonotype has more than one count but fewer than ten. This chain links TRBV6-5 with TRBJ2-5; D might be TRBD2 (6 bases). The DNA end lines up better with TRBJ2-7; the J call may be wrong. The V gene's germline CDR1 is MNHEY and CDR2 SVGAGI. This CDR3 region has 14 residues. CDR3 region: CASRESAGTYEQYF. CDR3 coding DNA: TGTGCCAGCAGGGAGAGCGCGGGAACCTACGAGCAGTACTTC.

This clonotype has more than one count but fewer than ten. V usage is TRBV5-1 and J usage is TRBJ2-5, with D possibly matching TRBD2 (5 bases). The DNA end is more similar to TRBJ2-1, so the J call may be wrong. In germline, CDR1 is SGHRS, CDR2 YFSETQ. This CDR3 is built from 15 residues. As DNA, the CDR3 is TGCGCCAGCAGCTTGGTCGGCAGTATCGGGGATGAGCAGTTCTTC. Protein product: CASSLVGSIGDEQFF.

This chain links TRBV4-3 with TRBJ2-3; 7 nucleotides align to TRBD2. CDR1 LGHNA and CDR2 YSLEER come from the germline V gene. The CDR3 length is 15 residues. The ends lost 4 bases at V and 4 bases at J; junction bases unmatched: 8. Written as DNA, the CDR3 is TGCGCCAGCAGCCTAAGTTGGCTAGCGGCAGATACGCAGTATTTT. Residues: CASSLSWLAADTQYF.

V is TRBV11-2 and J is TRBJ2-1; 13 bases align to TRBD2. The length of the CDR3 is 18 residues. The V and J ends lost 0 bases and 5 bases, in that order; junction bases with no gene match: 7. Germline V gene lookup returns CDR1 SGHAT and CDR2 FQNNGV. CDR3 in amino acids: CASSLDSFGLAGDNEQFF. CDR3 sequence (DNA): TGTGCCAGCAGCTTAGATTCTTTTGGACTAGCGGGGGACAATGAGCAGTTCTTC.

This clonotype was counted only a few times. The chain uses TRBV5-1 and TRBJ2-7; TRBD2 matches 13 bases. The V segment lost 4 bases and the J segment 5 bases; nucleotides outside the gene matches: 6. Germline-derived CDR1 and CDR2 are SGHRS and YFSETQ. The CDR3 length is 15 residues. CDR3 amino acids: CASSLGTSGTHEQYF. Written as DNA, the CDR3 is TGCGCCAGCAGCCTGGGGACTAGCGGGACTCACGAGCAGTACTTC.

The rearrangement joins TRBV6-5 to TRBJ1-1; D may be TRBD1 (5 bases). The V end lost 5 bases, the J end lost 8 bases, and 18 bases lay between the germline ends. CDR1 MNHEY and CDR2 SVGAGI come from the germline V gene. CDR3 length: 14 residues. CDR3 nucleotide sequence: TGTGCCAGCAGTACTCCCCGGGGACCATTCGAAGCTTTCTTT. Its protein product is CASSTPRGPFEAFF.